A selection of T cell receptor beta chains follows, all from one sample in a study of shared clonotypes between healthy human individuals. Libraries were prepared by immunoSEQ multiplex PCR; TCRdb keeps only in-frame clonotypes and omits some of them. The repertoire holds 2,500,000 or so clones, with roughly 93% as singletons. The material sequenced was naive CD4+ T cells from PBMCs. The receptors were gathered from a man between 18 and 29 years old in good health. Some clones in this sample may be carry-over from other donors' samples. CDR3s include the opening cysteine and the closing phenylalanine or tryptophan. Each record gives: D gene, J gene, V gene, CDR3 DNA, CDR3 protein. The D gene is left open where the match is weak.

.	TRBJ2-3	TRBV13	TGTGCCAGCAGCTACCATAGACTAGATACGCAGTATTTT	CASSYHRLDTQYF
.	TRBJ1-1	TRBV11-3	TGTGCCAGCAGCGTGACTGGGGCTTTCTTT	CASSVTGAFF
.	TRBJ1-2	TRBV11-2	TGTGCCAGCAGCTTAGTGATGCAGTCTCCCTATGGCTACACCTTC	CASSLVMQSPYGYTF
.	TRBJ1-2	TRBV5-8	TGTGCCAGCAGCTTTTGGGGGGCAGGCTATGGCTACACCTTC	CASSFWGAGYGYTF
.	TRBJ2-1	TRBV29-1	TGCAGCGCCGAGGGGCGGGCGATGCCTTACAATGAGCAGTTCTTC	CSAEGRAMPYNEQFF
.	TRBJ1-3	TRBV5-1	TGCGCCAGCAGCAACGAGGGGGGTTTCTCTGGAAACACCATATATTTT	CASSNEGGFSGNTIYF
TRBD1	TRBJ2-1	TRBV5-1	TGCGCCAGCACACGGACAGGGTGGGGCAATGAGCAGTTCTTC	CASTRTGWGNEQFF
TRBD2	TRBJ2-5	TRBV9	TGTGCCAGCAGCGACGGACTAGCGGGCGGCCTCCAAGAGACCCAGTACTTC	CASSDGLAGGLQETQYF
.	TRBJ1-2	TRBV19	TGTGCCAGTAGTATAAGGGCCAACTATGGCTACACCTTC	CASSIRANYGYTF
TRBD2	TRBJ2-5	TRBV5-4	TGTGCCAGCAGCCGTAGCGGGAGGGGAGAGACCCAGTACTTC	CASSRSGRGETQYF
TRBD1	TRBJ2-7	TRBV19	TGTGCCAGTAGTATAGATCTGTTTGACAGGGGGAACCTCTACGAGCAGTACTTC	CASSIDLFDRGNLYEQYF